This T cell receptor beta chain emerged from a study of blood T cells in healthy people across ages. Points from the study as a whole: Roughly linear age-related decline in beta diversity appeared, significant by age approximately 40.

A J-beta primer mix and a sample-barcoded 5' primer were used in a second PCR of roughly 6 to 11 cycles. TCRdb independently ran MiXCR on the 5' RACE reads; one entry per CDR3 protein. The table lists over a million distinct CDR3 sequences, approximately 60% of them singletons. The CDR3 spans 15 residues. The germline CDR1 and CDR2 sequences are PRHDT and FYEKMQ (reference sequence). V gave up 2 bases and J gave up 7 bases, with 12 bases separating them. Of note for this clonotype: Its matching antigen is unknown.

The sample comprised blood. The receptor's source is a man between 18 and 35 years old in good health. The genes are TRBV13 and TRBJ1-6; D remains unclear. The CDR3 coding sequence is TGTGCCAGCAGCTTATCGCACAGAATAAATTCACCCCTCCACTTT. As protein: CASSLSHRINSPLHF.